This passage covers 24 T cell receptor beta chains from one sample sequenced in a study of T cell changes during pregnancy in multiple sclerosis (dated by TCRdb to the late 2010s). The library was produced with the immunoSEQ multiplex PCR assay. This immuneACCESS table, as held by TCRdb, lists in-frame sequences with V and J called but not all clones. Of the missing ones, under half trace to an unresolved V gene in checked studies; the others have no known cause. This sample has under 95,000 clones in its table, and around 92% of those were observed once. The ten top clones hold about 1.7% of the sample. The material was peripheral blood, obtained after pregnancy. The source of these receptors is a female donor in good health, enrolled as a control in a pregnancy study.

The chain couples TRBV4-1 to TRBJ1-2; D perhaps matches TRBD1 (6 bases). CDR1 is MGHRA, CDR2 YSYEKL, per germline. The CDR3 runs 13 residues. Deletions cut 1 base from V and 6 bases from J, with 9 bases between. The CDR3 DNA follows: TGCGCCAGCAGCCAAGCACAGGGTGATGGCTACACCTTC. Residues: CASSQAQGDGYTF.

This sequence joins TRBV25-1 and TRBJ1-5, with 8 bases aligning to TRBD1. From germline, CDR1 is MGHDK and CDR2 SYGVNS. With 3 bases clipped from V and 6 bases from J, the junction kept 7 bases outside the gene matches. The CDR3 spans 15 residues. The CDR3 region is CASSDDRGGSQPQHF. The CDR3, as DNA: TGTGCCAGCAGTGACGACAGGGGAGGTAGTCAGCCCCAGCATTTT.

CDR3 bases: TGTGCCAGTAGGCTTGGACTAGTTAGTACAGATACGCAGTATTTT. Amino acid sequence: CASRLGLVSTDTQYF. The rearrangement joins TRBV19 to TRBJ2-3; 7 bases map to TRBD2. Germline V gene data show CDR1 as LNHDA and CDR2 as SQIVND (reference sequence). J was trimmed by 3 bases and V by 6 bases; bases with no gene match: 9. This CDR3 is 15 amino acids long.

This clone was observed a few times. This chain uses TRBV2 with TRBJ2-7; D unclear. Germline V gene data show CDR1 as SNHLY and CDR2 as FYNNEI. This CDR3 contains 13 residues. The V gene lost 7 bases and the J gene lost 3 bases, with 13 bases spanning the gap. The CDR3 DNA reads TGTGCCAGCATATCCCAAAACTTCTACGAGCAGTACTTC. Its translation: CASISQNFYEQYF.

The chain is built from TRBV4-1 and TRBJ2-7; D remains ambiguous. The CDR3 has 16 residues. The germline CDR1 and CDR2 sequences are MGHRA and YSYEKL. V was clipped by 0 bases and J by 5 bases, with 17 bases between them. The CDR3 DNA sequence: TGCGCCAGCAGCCAAGATCGCCGGCAGAGCCAGGACGAGCAGTACTTC. This sequence encodes CASSQDRRQSQDEQYF.

The chain joins TRBV7-9 to TRBJ2-3, with D maybe TRBD2 (6 bases). V lost 10 bases and J lost 2, with 16 bases in between. CDR1 is SEHNR, CDR2 FQNEAQ, per germline (reference sequence). The CDR3 length is 14 residues. Written as DNA, the CDR3 is TGTGCCATCCAGGAGGGGATTTACACAGATACGCAGTATTTT. As protein: CAIQEGIYTDTQYF.

V is TRBV5-8 and J is TRBJ1-5; D might be TRBD1 (5 bases). CDR1 SGHTS and CDR2 YDEGEE come from the germline V gene. The CDR3 contains 13 residues. Between the trimmed V and J ends, which lost 4 bases and 7 bases, there was a span of 12 bases. The CDR3 reads CASSPGGNQPQHF. CDR3 DNA sequence: TGTGCCAGCAGCCCGGGGGGGAACCAGCCCCAGCATTTT. Combining the CDR3 with reference TRBV5-8 and TRBJ1-5 gives the whole variable domain EAGVTQSPTHLIKTRGQQATLRCSPISGHTSVYWYQQALGLGLQFLLWYDEGEERNRGNFPPRFSGRQFPNYSSELNVNALELEDSALYLCASSPGGNQPQHFGDGTRLSIL.

This chain joins TRBV6-5 and TRBJ2-6; D not resolved. With 2 bases removed from V and 0 bases from J, the gap between germline ends came to 5 bases. The germline CDR1 and CDR2 sequences are MNHEY and SVGAGI. CDR3 length equals 15 residues. The CDR3 bases are TGTGCCAGCAGTTACAGGAGCTCTGGGGCCAACGTCCTGACTTTC. Translated: CASSYRSSGANVLTF.

V gene TRBV30 combines with J gene TRBJ1-1; perhaps TRBD1 as D (5 bases). Germline values: CDR1 GTSNPN, CDR2 SVGIG (reference sequence). Trimming left V 4 bases short and J 6 bases short, with 18 bases between. This CDR3 is 14 amino acids long. CDR3 region: CAWNLGLGASEAFF. The CDR3 coding sequence is TGTGCCTGGAACCTCGGGCTTGGGGCCTCTGAAGCTTTCTTT.

This rearrangement joins TRBV7-2 to TRBJ1-3; D gene ambiguous. Germline V CDR1 and CDR2: SGHTA, FQGNSA. This CDR3 comprises 15 residues. V shed 5 bases and J shed 2 bases, with 13 bases lying between them. CDR3 sequence reads: CASSPQRDTGNTIYF. The CDR3 nucleotides read TGTGCCAGCAGCCCCCAACGGGATACTGGAAACACCATATATTTT.

This sequence joins TRBV10-1 and TRBJ2-1; a weak D match, TRBD2 (5 bases). The germline gives CDR1 WNHNN, CDR2 SYGVQD (reference sequence). With 8 bases removed from V and 6 bases from J, the gap between germline ends came to 17 bases. The CDR3 contains 14 residues. This CDR3 reads CASFTRAATNEQFF. The CDR3 DNA follows: TGCGCCAGCTTCACTAGAGCCGCCACCAATGAGCAGTTCTTC.

The chain carries TRBV2 and TRBJ2-3, with 7 bases matching TRBD2. The CDR3 loop spans 15 amino acids. J lost 1 base, V lost 2 bases, and 3 bases had no gene match. Germline V CDR1 and CDR2: SNHLY, FYNNEI. As DNA, the CDR3 is TGTGCCAGCAGTGAATCCAGCGGGGGCACAGATACGCAGTATTTT. Translated: CASSESSGGTDTQYF.

CDR3: CASSPRVTSGGRSKETQYF. In nucleotides, the CDR3 is TGTGCCAGCTCACCACGAGTGACTAGCGGGGGGCGATCCAAAGAGACCCAGTACTTC. The chain couples TRBV18 to TRBJ2-5, with 13 bases aligning to TRBD2. V was pared by 1 base and J by 3 bases, with 11 bases of the junction left unmatched. The V gene's germline CDR1 is KGHSH and CDR2 LQKENI. This CDR3 contains 19 residues.

The CDR3 spells CASREGSYEQYF. CDR3 sequence (DNA): TGTGCCAGCAGGGAGGGCAGTTACGAGCAGTACTTC. This chain joins TRBV2 and TRBJ2-7, with a tentative D call TRBD2 (6 bases). Germline lookup yields CDR1 SNHLY and CDR2 FYNNEI. The V end lost 6 bases, the J end lost 4 bases, and 10 bases lay between the germline ends. The length of the CDR3 is 12 residues.

The CDR3 is CASSDMGQPETQYF. CDR3 in DNA: TGCGCCAGCAGCGATATGGGACAACCAGAGACCCAGTACTTC. The gene calls are TRBV5-1 and TRBJ2-5, with a possible D match to TRBD1 (6 bases). The CDR3 spans 14 residues. Germline CDR1 reads SGHRS; CDR2 reads YFSETQ. V was clipped by 4 bases and J by 4 bases, with 14 bases between them.

This clone has just a few counts. The chain carries TRBV11-2 and TRBJ1-6, with TRBD1 matching 8 bases. Per the germline V gene, CDR1 is SGHAT and CDR2 is FQNNGV. V lost 0 bases, J lost 10 bases, and 8 bases stayed unmatched. The CDR3 runs to 16 residues. CDR3 residues: CASSLDRQGADSPLHF. The DNA of the CDR3 is TGTGCCAGCAGCTTAGATAGGCAGGGGGCGGACTCACCCCTCCACTTT.

The V gene is TRBV7-3, the J gene TRBJ2-6; TRBD2 is a possible D gene (6 bases). This CDR3 is 15 amino acids long. Germline-derived CDR1 and CDR2 are SGHTA and FQGTGA. Trimming removed 3 bases from V and 4 bases from J, with 10 bases in between. The CDR3 region has the DNA TGTGCCAGCAGCTTGTCGGGAGCAGGGGCCAACGTCCTGACTTTC. Translated: CASSLSGAGANVLTF.

The chain is built from TRBV4-3 and TRBJ2-1; TRBD2 matches 10 bases. The CDR3 covers 17 residues. V dropped 0 bases and J dropped 6; count of bases not matched to a gene: 8. CDR1 is LGHNA, CDR2 YSLEER, per germline. For the CDR3, the DNA is TGCGCCAGCAGCCAAGATCTTGGGACTAGCGCTCTCAATGAGCAGTTCTTC. Translation: CASSQDLGTSALNEQFF.

V and J are TRBV7-3 and TRBJ2-3; 8 nucleotides match TRBD1. Per the germline V gene, CDR1 is SGHTA and CDR2 is FQGTGA. This CDR3 spans 17 amino acids. Trimming cost V 3 bases and J 0 bases; bases outside gene matches: 8. CDR3 loop: CASSLGQALSSTDTQYF. CDR3 bases: TGTGCCAGCAGCTTGGGACAGGCACTATCTAGCACAGATACGCAGTATTTT.

The chain combines TRBV6-5 with TRBJ1-5; tentatively, D is TRBD1 (5 bases). The V gene's germline CDR1 is MNHEY and CDR2 SVGAGI. V was shortened by 5 bases and J by 4 bases, with 15 bases between the two germline ends. The CDR3 is 15 amino acids. CDR3 amino acids: CASSRDSWGNQPQHF. The CDR3 nucleotides are TGTGCCAGCAGTCGTGACAGCTGGGGAAATCAGCCCCAGCATTTT.

The chain is built from TRBV19 and TRBJ1-2; a possible D gene is TRBD1 (5 bases). The CDR3 runs 13 residues. Germline CDR1 and CDR2: LNHDA and SQIVND (reference sequence). Trimming left V 1 base short and J 8 bases short, with 11 bases between. The CDR3 spells CASSIGRGTGYTF. CDR3 nucleotide sequence: TGTGCCAGTAGTATAGGACGGGGGACCGGCTACACCTTC.

The chain couples TRBV19 to TRBJ2-3; D is ambiguous. Trimming took off 2 bases at V and 5 bases at J, with 8 bases between the two ends. Germline V gene lookup returns CDR1 LNHDA and CDR2 SQIVND (reference sequence). The CDR3 is made up of 13 amino acids. The CDR3 region has the DNA TGTGCCAGTAGTATACAGGCCAAAGATACGCAGTATTTT. Its translation: CASSIQAKDTQYF.

The chain joins TRBV19 to TRBJ1-2; weak D call: TRBD1 (6 bases). Trimming left V 3 bases short and J 0 bases short, with 23 bases between. There are 19 residues in the CDR3. Germline CDR1 reads LNHDA; CDR2 reads SQIVND (reference sequence). The CDR3 DNA follows: TGTGCCAGTAGTATCTCTTCAGACAGGCCAACTCCCGCTAACTATGGCTACACCTTC. It yields the protein CASSISSDRPTPANYGYTF.

J is TRBJ1-1 and V is TRBV30; 9 bases are shared with TRBD1. V shed 6 bases and J 6 bases; nucleotides not matched to a gene: 14. This CDR3 is built from 15 residues. Germline V gives CDR1 GTSNPN, CDR2 SVGIG (reference sequence). This chain's CDR3 is CACRRQGGGRAEAFF. The CDR3 nucleotides are TGTGCCTGTCGCCGACAGGGGGGGGGCCGGGCTGAAGCTTTCTTT.